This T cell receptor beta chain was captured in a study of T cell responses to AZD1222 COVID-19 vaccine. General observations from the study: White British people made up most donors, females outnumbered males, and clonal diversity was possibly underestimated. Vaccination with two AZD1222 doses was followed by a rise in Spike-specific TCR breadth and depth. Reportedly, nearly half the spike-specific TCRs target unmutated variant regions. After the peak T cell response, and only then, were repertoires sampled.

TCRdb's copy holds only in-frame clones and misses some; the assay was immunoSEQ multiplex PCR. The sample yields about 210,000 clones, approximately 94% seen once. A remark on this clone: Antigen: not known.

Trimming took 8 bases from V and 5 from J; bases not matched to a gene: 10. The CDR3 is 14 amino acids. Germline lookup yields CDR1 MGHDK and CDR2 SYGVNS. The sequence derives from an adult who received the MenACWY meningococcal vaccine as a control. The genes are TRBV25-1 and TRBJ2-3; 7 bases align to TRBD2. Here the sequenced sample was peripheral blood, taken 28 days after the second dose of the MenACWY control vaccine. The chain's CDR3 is CASSDPTGGDTQYF. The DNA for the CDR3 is TGTGCCAGCTCGGACCCCACGGGGGGAGATACGCAGTATTTT.